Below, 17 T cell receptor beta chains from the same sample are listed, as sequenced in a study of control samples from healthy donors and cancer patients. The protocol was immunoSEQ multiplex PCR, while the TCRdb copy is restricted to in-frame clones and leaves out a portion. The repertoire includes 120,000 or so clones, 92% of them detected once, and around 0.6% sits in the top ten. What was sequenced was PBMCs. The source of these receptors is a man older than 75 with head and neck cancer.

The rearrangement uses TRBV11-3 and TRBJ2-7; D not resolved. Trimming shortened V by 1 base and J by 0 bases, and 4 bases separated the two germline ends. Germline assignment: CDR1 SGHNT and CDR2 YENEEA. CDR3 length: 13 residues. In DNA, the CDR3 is TGTGCCAGCAGCTTAGGGGGCTCCTACGAGCAGTACTTC. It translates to CASSLGGSYEQYF. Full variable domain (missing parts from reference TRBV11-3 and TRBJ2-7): EAGVVQSPRYKIIEKKQPVAFWCNPISGHNTLYWYLQNLGQGPELLIRYENEEAVDDSQLPKDRFSAERLKGVDSTLKIQPAELGDSAVYLCASSLGGSYEQYFGPGTRLTVT.

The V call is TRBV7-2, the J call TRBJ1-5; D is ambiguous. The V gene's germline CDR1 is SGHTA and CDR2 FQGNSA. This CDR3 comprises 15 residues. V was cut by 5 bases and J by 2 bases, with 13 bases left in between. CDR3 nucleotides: TGTGCCAGCAGCGTGGTGGGAAGTGGCAATCAGCCCCAGCATTTT. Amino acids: CASSVVGSGNQPQHF. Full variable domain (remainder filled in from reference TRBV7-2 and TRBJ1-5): GAGVSQSPSNKVTEKGKDVELRCDPISGHTALYWYRQSLGQGLEFLIYFQGNSAPDKSGLPSDRFSAERTGGSVSTLTIQRTQQEDSAVYLCASSVVGSGNQPQHFGDGTRLSIL.

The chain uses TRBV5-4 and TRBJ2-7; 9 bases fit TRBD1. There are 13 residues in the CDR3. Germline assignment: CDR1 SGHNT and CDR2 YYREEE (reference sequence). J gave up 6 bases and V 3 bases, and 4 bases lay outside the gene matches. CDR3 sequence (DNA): TGTGCCAGCAGCTGGGGACAGGGCGGCGAGCAGTACTTC. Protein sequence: CASSWGQGGEQYF.

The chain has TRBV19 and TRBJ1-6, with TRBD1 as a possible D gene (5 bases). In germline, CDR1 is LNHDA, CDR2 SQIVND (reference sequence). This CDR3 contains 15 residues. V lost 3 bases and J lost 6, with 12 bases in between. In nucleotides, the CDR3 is TGTGCCAGTAGTATGAGGGGCGGAAGTAATTCACCCCTCCACTTT. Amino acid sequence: CASSMRGGSNSPLHF.

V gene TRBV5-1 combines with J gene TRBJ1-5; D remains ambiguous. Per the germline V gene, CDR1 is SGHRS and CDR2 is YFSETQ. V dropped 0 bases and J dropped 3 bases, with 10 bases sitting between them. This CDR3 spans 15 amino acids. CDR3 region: CASSLGIRDNQPQHF. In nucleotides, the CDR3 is TGCGCCAGCAGCTTGGGTATAAGGGACAATCAGCCCCAGCATTTT.

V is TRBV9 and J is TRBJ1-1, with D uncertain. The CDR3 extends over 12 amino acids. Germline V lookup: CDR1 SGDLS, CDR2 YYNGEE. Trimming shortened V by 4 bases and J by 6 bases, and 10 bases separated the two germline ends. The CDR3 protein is CASSRPTSEAFF. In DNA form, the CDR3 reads TGTGCCAGCAGCCGTCCTACCTCTGAAGCTTTCTTT.

CDR3 in amino acids: CASSFLQGNSPLHF. The CDR3 nucleotides read TGTGCCAGCAGCTTTCTGCAGGGTAATTCACCCCTCCACTTT. This chain joins TRBV5-4 and TRBJ1-6, with D possibly TRBD1 on 5 matching bases. CDR1 is SGHNT, CDR2 YYREEE, per germline (reference sequence). The CDR3 runs to 14 residues. The ends were cut back, 2 bases at V and 6 bases at J, with 9 bases in the middle.

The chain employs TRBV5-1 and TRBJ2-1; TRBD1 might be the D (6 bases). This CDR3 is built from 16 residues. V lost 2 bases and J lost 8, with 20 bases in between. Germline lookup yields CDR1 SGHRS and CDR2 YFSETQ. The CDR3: CASSFTGRVDVDEQFF. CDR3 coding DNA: TGCGCCAGCAGCTTTACAGGGAGAGTTGATGTGGATGAGCAGTTCTTC.

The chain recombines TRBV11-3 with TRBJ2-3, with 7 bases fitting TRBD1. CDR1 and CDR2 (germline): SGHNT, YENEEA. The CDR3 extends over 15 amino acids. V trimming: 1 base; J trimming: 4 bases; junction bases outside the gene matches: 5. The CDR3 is CASSLVGGEADTQYF. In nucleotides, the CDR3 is TGTGCCAGCAGCTTAGTAGGGGGCGAGGCAGATACGCAGTATTTT.

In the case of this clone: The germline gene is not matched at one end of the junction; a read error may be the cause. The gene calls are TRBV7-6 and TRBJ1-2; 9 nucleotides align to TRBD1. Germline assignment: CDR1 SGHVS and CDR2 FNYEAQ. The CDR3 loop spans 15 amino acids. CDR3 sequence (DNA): TGTGCCAGCAACTTAGGGGACAGGGCTAACTATGGCTACACCTTC. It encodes CASNLGDRANYGYTF.

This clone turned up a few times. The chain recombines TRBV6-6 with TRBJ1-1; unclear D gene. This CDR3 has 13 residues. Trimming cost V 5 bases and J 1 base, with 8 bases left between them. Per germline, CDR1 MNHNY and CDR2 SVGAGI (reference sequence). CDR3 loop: CASSLRANTEAFF. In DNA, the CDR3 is TGTGCCAGCAGTCTTCGGGCGAACACTGAAGCTTTCTTT.

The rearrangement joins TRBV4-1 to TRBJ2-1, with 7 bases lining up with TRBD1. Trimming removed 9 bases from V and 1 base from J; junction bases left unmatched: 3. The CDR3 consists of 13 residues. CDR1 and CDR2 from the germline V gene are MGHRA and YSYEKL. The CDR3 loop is CASSGQSYNEQFF. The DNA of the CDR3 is TGCGCCAGTTCGGGACAGTCCTACAATGAGCAGTTCTTC.

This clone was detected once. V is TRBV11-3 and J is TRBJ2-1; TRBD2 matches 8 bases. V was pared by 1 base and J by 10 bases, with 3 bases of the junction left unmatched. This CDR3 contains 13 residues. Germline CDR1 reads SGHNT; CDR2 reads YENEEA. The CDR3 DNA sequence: TGTGCCAGCAGCTTAGGCGCTAGCGGGGAGCAGTTCTTC. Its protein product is CASSLGASGEQFF.

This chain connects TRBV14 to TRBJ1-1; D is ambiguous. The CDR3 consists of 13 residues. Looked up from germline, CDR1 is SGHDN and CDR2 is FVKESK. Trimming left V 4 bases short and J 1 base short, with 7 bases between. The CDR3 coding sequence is TGTGCCAGCAGCCGGCAGGAGAACACTGAAGCTTTCTTT. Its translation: CASSRQENTEAFF.

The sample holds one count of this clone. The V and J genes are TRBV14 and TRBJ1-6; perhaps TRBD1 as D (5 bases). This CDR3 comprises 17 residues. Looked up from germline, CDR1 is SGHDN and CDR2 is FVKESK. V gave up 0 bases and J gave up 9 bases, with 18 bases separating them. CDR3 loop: CASSQDQLAGRGSPLHF. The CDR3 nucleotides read TGTGCCAGCAGCCAAGATCAGTTGGCAGGGAGAGGTTCACCCCTCCACTTT.

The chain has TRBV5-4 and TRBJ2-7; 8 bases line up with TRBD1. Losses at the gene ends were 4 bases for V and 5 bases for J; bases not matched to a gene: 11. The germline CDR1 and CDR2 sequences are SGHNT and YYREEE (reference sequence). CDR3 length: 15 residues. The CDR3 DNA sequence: TGTGCCAGCAGCCAGATCCGACAGGGGAAGAACGAGCAGTACTTC. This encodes CASSQIRQGKNEQYF.

The DNA for the CDR3 is TGTGCCAGCACCGTTTACAATGAGCAGTTCTTC. It encodes CASTVYNEQFF. V is TRBV12-3 or TRBV12-4 and J is TRBJ2-1; unclear D gene. Trimming shortened V by 7 bases and J by 4 bases, and 5 bases separated the two germline ends. CDR3 length: 11 residues.